The next 21 T cell receptor beta chains were all read from a single sample in a study of T cell responses to AZD1222 COVID-19 vaccine (dated by TCRdb to the early 2020s). The library was generated by the immunoSEQ multiplex PCR assay. The clones in this table, taken by TCRdb from immuneACCESS, are in-frame only. Not every clone is retained; where verified, under half of the shortfall comes from an unresolved V gene, and the cause of the rest is unknown. For this sample there are under 200,000 clones; more than 80% appear just once. The ten largest make up about 3.5% of the sample. Interpreted using the paper, the time point label stands for: about 28 days (+/-7) after the second vaccine dose. The sample's treatment or condition label is to be understood as: meningococcal conjugate vaccine given as trial control. The sample was peripheral blood, taken 28 days after the second dose of the MenACWY control vaccine. The receptors here all came from an adult who received the MenACWY meningococcal vaccine as a control.

The chain couples TRBV19 to TRBJ2-2; D remains unclear. V shed 5 bases and J shed 7 bases, with 5 bases lying between them. The germline V gene encodes CDR1 LNHDA and CDR2 SQIVND (reference sequence). The CDR3 extends over 11 amino acids. The CDR3 region is CASSSFGELFF. CDR3 nucleotides: TGTGCCAGTAGTTCCTTCGGGGAGCTGTTTTTT.

The chain joins TRBV19 to TRBJ1-6; possible D gene TRBD1, 5 bases. The CDR3 runs to 14 residues. Germline CDR1 and CDR2: LNHDA and SQIVND (reference sequence). V dropped 5 bases and J dropped 5 bases, with 10 bases sitting between them. The CDR3 DNA reads TGTGCCAGTAGTCTCCGGGGCGATAATTCACCCCTCCACTTT. Translated, it gives CASSLRGDNSPLHF.

The chain carries TRBV19 and TRBJ1-4; the D is unclear. Germline V gene sequence: CDR1 LNHDA, CDR2 SQIVND (reference sequence). CDR3 size: 15 residues. V was pared by 3 bases and J by 4 bases, with 12 bases between. The CDR3 nucleotides read TGTGCCAGTAGTATGGGGTCCCTCAGTAATGAAAAACTGTTTTTT. It yields the protein CASSMGSLSNEKLFF.

The V call is TRBV15, the J call TRBJ2-7; 9 bases align to TRBD1. The CDR3 runs to 14 residues. Germline CDR1 is LNHNV and CDR2 is YYDKDF (reference sequence). V shed 3 bases, J shed 2 bases, and the junction held 2 bases outside the gene matches. The CDR3 protein is CATSRTGGPYEQYF. CDR3 DNA: TGTGCCACCAGCAGGACAGGGGGGCCCTACGAGCAGTACTTC. The full variable domain, its missing parts supplied by reference TRBV15 and TRBJ2-7, is DAMVIQNPRYQVTQFGKPVTLSCSQTLNHNVMYWYQQKSSQAPKLLFHYYDKDFNNEADTPDNFQSRRPNTSFCFLDIRSPGLGDTAMYLCATSRTGGPYEQYFGPGTRLTVT.

The V and J genes are TRBV25-1 and TRBJ2-3; 10 bases map to TRBD1. The length of the CDR3 is 16 residues. Trimming at V came to 3 bases and at J to 2 bases, leaving 5 bases not matched to a gene. CDR1 is MGHDK, CDR2 SYGVNS, per germline. The CDR3: CASSEGDRGLTDTQYF. For the CDR3, the DNA is TGTGCCAGCAGTGAGGGGGACAGGGGCCTCACAGATACGCAGTATTTT. Filled out from reference TRBV25-1 and TRBJ2-3, the complete variable domain reads EADIYQTPRYLVIGTGKKITLECSQTMGHDKMYWYQQDPGMELHLIHYSYGVNSTEKGDLSSESTVSRIRTEHFPLTLESARPSHTSQYLCASSEGDRGLTDTQYFGPGTRLTVL.

The rearrangement links TRBV7-2 to TRBJ1-1; D not resolved. The CDR3 is made up of 13 amino acids. V lost 2 bases and J 6 bases, leaving 10 bases between the germline ends. Germline CDR1 and CDR2: SGHTA and FQGNSA. CDR3 sequence: CASSLIRTAEAFF. For the CDR3, the DNA is TGTGCCAGCAGCTTAATCAGAACCGCTGAAGCTTTCTTT.

This chain uses TRBV18 with TRBJ1-1, with 8 bases matching TRBD1. Germline CDR1 reads KGHSH; CDR2 reads LQKENI. V lost 2 bases and J lost 5; bases outside the gene matches: 7. This CDR3 has 15 residues. The CDR3 here is CASSPMGQAGTEAFF. CDR3 bases: TGTGCCAGCTCACCAATGGGACAGGCGGGAACTGAAGCTTTCTTT.

The V call is TRBV24-1, the J call TRBJ2-5, with 10 bases matching TRBD2. CDR1 is KGHDR, CDR2 SFDVKD, per germline. Trimming cost V 3 bases and J 5 bases; bases outside gene matches: 17. The CDR3 runs 19 residues. CDR3 protein: CATSDRPGLAGVREETQYF. In nucleotides, the CDR3 is TGTGCCACCAGTGATCGCCCGGGGCTAGCGGGAGTGAGGGAGGAGACCCAGTACTTC.

This chain uses TRBV6-5 with TRBJ2-7; 10 positions agree with TRBD2. Trimming took 5 bases from V and 1 from J; bases not matched to a gene: 5. CDR1 is MNHEY, CDR2 SVGAGI, per germline. The CDR3 loop spans 15 amino acids. CDR3 DNA: TGTGCCAGCAGTATGCGGACTAGCGGATCCTACGAGCAGTACTTC. Protein product: CASSMRTSGSYEQYF.

V gene TRBV11-3 combines with J gene TRBJ2-3; the match to TRBD1 covers 8 bases. The length of the CDR3 is 15 residues. The germline CDR1 and CDR2 sequences are SGHNT and YENEEA. Unmatched junction bases numbered 6, after V lost 5 bases and J lost 2 bases. The CDR3 spells CASSAGQALTDTQYF. The CDR3 DNA is TGTGCCAGCAGCGCGGGACAGGCCCTCACAGATACGCAGTATTTT.

The V call is TRBV6-1, the J call TRBJ2-2, with 8 bases identical to TRBD2. J lost 8 bases, V lost 1 base, and 15 bases had no gene match. CDR1 and CDR2 from the germline V gene are MNHNS and SASEGT. CDR3 length: 18 residues. Here the CDR3 reads CASSEGRAPAGVRGELFF. The CDR3 nucleotides read TGTGCCAGCAGTGAAGGGAGGGCCCCAGCGGGAGTTAGAGGGGAGCTGTTTTTT.

The V call is TRBV19, the J call TRBJ1-4; D is undetermined. Deletions cut 1 base from V and 6 bases from J, with 12 bases between. Per germline, CDR1 LNHDA and CDR2 SQIVND (reference sequence). The CDR3 consists of 15 residues. This chain's CDR3 is CASSIGPGSHEKLFF. CDR3 nucleotides: TGTGCCAGTAGTATAGGCCCGGGGTCGCATGAAAAACTGTTTTTT.

The J gene is TRBJ1-3, the V gene TRBV19, with TRBD1 identical over 8 bases. The V and J ends lost 6 bases and 3 bases, in that order; junction bases with no gene match: 7. The CDR3 totals 15 residues. Germline-derived CDR1 and CDR2 are LNHDA and SQIVND (reference sequence). CDR3 sequence reads: CASSTGQGVGNTIYF. As DNA, the CDR3 is TGTGCCAGTAGCACCGGACAGGGCGTTGGAAACACCATATATTTT.

The J gene is TRBJ2-1, the V gene TRBV3-1 (or the pseudogene TRBV3-2), with 12 bases fitting TRBD2. With 5 bases clipped from V and 9 bases from J, the junction kept 14 bases outside the gene matches. This CDR3 is built from 17 residues. The germline V gene encodes CDR1 LGHDT and CDR2 YNNKEL (reference sequence). The CDR3 loop is CASSTWTSGIGGREQFF. For the CDR3, the DNA is TGTGCCAGCAGCACCTGGACTAGCGGGATCGGAGGTCGTGAGCAGTTCTTC.

V gene TRBV10-3 combines with J gene TRBJ2-3, with 9 bases matching TRBD1. The CDR3 consists of 12 residues. The V and J ends lost 6 bases and 8 bases, in that order; junction bases with no gene match: 3. CDR1 and CDR2 (germline): ENHRY, SYGVKD. The CDR3 is CAISPGQGTQYF. The CDR3, as DNA: TGTGCCATCAGCCCGGGACAGGGTACGCAGTATTTT.

The J gene is TRBJ1-3, the V gene TRBV11-3; 7 nucleotides match TRBD1. The V and J ends lost 5 bases and 5 bases, in that order; junction bases with no gene match: 3. The CDR3 extends over 13 amino acids. In germline, CDR1 is SGHNT, CDR2 YENEEA. CDR3: CASSPQGRNTIYF. CDR3 nucleotide sequence: TGTGCCAGCAGCCCACAGGGGAGAAACACCATATATTTT.

This chain joins TRBV30 and TRBJ2-7, with D possibly being TRBD2 (7 bases). Trimming pared 4 bases from V and 5 bases from J, leaving 18 bases between. Germline V gives CDR1 GTSNPN, CDR2 SVGIG (reference sequence). The length of the CDR3 is 14 residues. The CDR3 reads CAWTWGGLGNEQYF. In DNA, the CDR3 is TGTGCCTGGACCTGGGGGGGCCTGGGGAACGAGCAGTACTTC. Complete variable domain (other parts from reference TRBV30 and TRBJ2-7): SQTIHQWPATLVQPVGSPLSLECTVEGTSNPNLYWYRQAAGRGLQLLFYSVGIGQISSEVPQNLSASRPQDRQFILSSKKLLLSDSGFYLCAWTWGGLGNEQYFGPGTRLTVT.

DNA for the CDR3: TGTGCCAGCAGCCCTGATCTGTCGGCCTACAATGAGCAGTTCTTC. The encoded protein is CASSPDLSAYNEQFF. This sequence joins TRBV2 and TRBJ2-1; D is unclear. The CDR3 loop spans 15 amino acids. Germline V CDR1 and CDR2: SNHLY, FYNNEI. V lost 6 bases to trimming and J lost 2 bases, with 14 bases between them.

This clone was picked up one time. The chain uses TRBV6-5 and TRBJ2-7, with 11 bases fitting TRBD2. The CDR3 sequence is 15 residues long. With V trimmed by 2 bases and J by 6 bases, 6 bases remained unmatched. CDR1 is MNHEY and CDR2 is SVGAGI in the germline V gene. The CDR3 loop is CASSYEGLAGGEQYF. CDR3 sequence (DNA): TGTGCCAGCAGTTACGAAGGCCTAGCGGGAGGCGAGCAGTACTTC.

This clone was detected only once. This chain uses TRBV9 with TRBJ2-1; 8 nucleotides match TRBD2. This CDR3 is 14 amino acids long. The J segment lost 9 bases and the V segment lost 6 bases, leaving 11 bases of the junction unmatched. The germline V gene has CDR1 SGDLS and CDR2 YYNGEE. DNA of the CDR3: TGTGCCAGCAACCCTATAGCGGGAATTGGTGAGCAGTTCTTC. This encodes CASNPIAGIGEQFF.

This clone was seen a few times. The J gene is TRBJ2-2, the V gene TRBV9, with TRBD2 matching 7 bases. CDR3 length: 16 residues. The ends lost 3 bases at V and 4 bases at J; junction bases unmatched: 9. CDR1 SGDLS and CDR2 YYNGEE come from the germline V gene. The CDR3 is CASSGLGRGGTGELFF. The CDR3 nucleotides are TGTGCCAGCAGCGGCCTGGGGAGGGGCGGCACCGGGGAGCTGTTTTTT.